These 23 T cell receptor beta chains came from one sample sequenced in a study of blood T cell repertoires in COVID-19. The repertoire was sequenced with immunoSEQ multiplex PCR; TCRdb's copy has only in-frame clones and lacks some. This sample carries about 150,000 clones, 80% to 85% of them seen once, and the ten largest clones take approximately 7.7%. Sequencing was performed on PBMCs or T cells enriched from blood (not recorded which). The receptor set was obtained from a woman between 50 and 59 years old who had recovered from COVID-19.

The rearrangement uses TRBV2 and TRBJ2-2; D perhaps matches TRBD1 (6 bases). The V end was cut by 6 bases, the J end by 0 bases, with 11 bases between. Germline CDR1 SNHLY, CDR2 FYNNEI. The length of the CDR3 is 15 residues. CDR3 coding DNA: TGTGCCAGCAGGACCGGGACAACGAACACCGGGGAGCTGTTTTTT. Translated, it gives CASRTGTTNTGELFF.

The V gene is TRBV30, the J gene TRBJ2-7; 8 bases map to TRBD1. Per germline, CDR1 GTSNPN and CDR2 SVGIG (reference sequence). The CDR3 runs 19 residues. With V trimmed by 0 bases and J by 2 bases, 18 bases remained unmatched. DNA of the CDR3: TGTGCCTGGAGTGTACCGTTGCAATCTGGGACAGGTGACCCCTACGAGCAGTACTTC. Protein product: CAWSVPLQSGTGDPYEQYF.

Concerning this clone: The junction departs from the called germline gene at one end, perhaps through a read error. This chain uses TRBV27 with TRBJ1-3; D uncertain. The CDR3 totals 13 residues. Looked up from germline, CDR1 is MNHEY and CDR2 is SMNVEV (reference sequence). For the CDR3, the DNA is TGTGCCAGCAAGACACTTTCTGAAAACACCATATATTTT. Its protein product is CASKTLSENTIYF.

With regard to this clone: Other DNA sequences of this sample code for an identical CDR3. The chain couples TRBV19 to TRBJ1-6; weak D call: TRBD1 (6 bases). The ends were cut back, 1 base at V and 5 bases at J, with 9 bases in the middle. CDR3 size: 15 residues. The germline gives CDR1 LNHDA, CDR2 SQIVND (reference sequence). CDR3 region: CASSIGGQNNSPLHF. CDR3 in DNA: TGTGCCAGTAGTATAGGAGGACAGAATAATTCACCCCTCCACTTT.

This clone was seen a few times. The chain has TRBV19 and TRBJ1-1; D gene uncertain. From germline, CDR1 is LNHDA and CDR2 SQIVND (reference sequence). This CDR3 region has 12 residues. Trimming stripped 8 bases from V and 7 bases from J, with 14 bases between. The CDR3 region has the DNA TGTGCCAGTCAAACCCCTGAGGATGAAGCTTTCTTT. Its protein is CASQTPEDEAFF.

This chain joins TRBV19 and TRBJ1-1, with D possibly TRBD1 on 5 matching bases. CDR3 length: 15 amino acids. Trimming cost V 0 bases and J 10 bases, with 18 bases left between them. Per germline, CDR1 LNHDA and CDR2 SQIVND (reference sequence). CDR3 amino acids: CASSIDGRVESGAFF. For the CDR3, the DNA is TGTGCCAGTAGTATAGACGGCAGGGTGGAATCAGGAGCTTTCTTT.

This clone was seen a single time. V and J are TRBV9 and TRBJ2-2; D possibly corresponds to TRBD1 (6 bases). The CDR3 is 16 residues long. V lost 3 bases and J lost 2, with 14 bases in between. Germline CDR1 SGDLS, CDR2 YYNGEE. This CDR3 reads CASSETTGINTGELFF. The CDR3 bases are TGTGCCAGCAGCGAGACTACAGGGATCAACACCGGGGAGCTGTTTTTT. Looking up the rest from reference TRBV9 and TRBJ2-2 gives the full variable domain: DSGVTQTPKHLITATGQRVTLRCSPRSGDLSVYWYQQSLDQGLQFLIQYYNGEERAKGNILERFSAQQFPDLHSELNLSSLELGDSALYFCASSETTGINTGELFFGEGSRLTVL.

The J gene is TRBJ2-7, the V gene TRBV12-3 or TRBV12-4; TRBD1 matches at 9 bases. The CDR3 extends over 13 amino acids. After removal of 6 bases from V and 6 bases from J, the junction contained 6 bases not matched to a gene. The CDR3 protein is CASSLGQGPEQYF. The CDR3 nucleotides are TGTGCCAGCAGCCTGGGACAGGGTCCCGAGCAGTACTTC.

CDR3 amino acids: CASSLGGIAGQLAKNIQYF. As DNA, the CDR3 is TGTGCCAGCAGCTTAGGAGGAATAGCGGGGCAACTAGCCAAAAACATTCAGTACTTC. This chain uses TRBV5-6 with TRBJ2-4; TRBD2 matches 8 bases. Germline-derived CDR1 and CDR2 are SGHDT and YYEEEE. The CDR3 sequence is 19 residues long. V dropped 2 bases and J dropped 0; count of bases not matched to a gene: 13.

The chain is built from TRBV4-3 and TRBJ2-1, with TRBD2 matching over 11 bases. The V gene end was trimmed by 3 bases and the J gene end by 5 bases; junction bases not matched to a gene: 6. Germline V lookup: CDR1 LGHNA, CDR2 YSLEER. The CDR3 has 16 residues. The DNA of the CDR3 is TGCGCCAGCAGCCAGGGGCCTAGCGGGGGGAACAATGAGCAGTTCTTC. Translation gives CASSQGPSGGNNEQFF.

V is TRBV5-6 and J is TRBJ2-3; D is perhaps TRBD2 (6 bases). Germline CDR1 reads SGHDT; CDR2 reads YYEEEE. The CDR3 runs 15 residues. Deletions cut 2 bases from V and 1 base from J, with 11 bases between. The CDR3 DNA is TGTGCCAGCAGCTTTATCGGCGGGGGCACAGATACGCAGTATTTT. This encodes CASSFIGGGTDTQYF. Looking up the rest from reference TRBV5-6 and TRBJ2-3 gives the full variable domain: DAGVTQSPTHLIKTRGQQVTLRCSPKSGHDTVSWYQQALGQGPQFIFQYYEEEERQRGNFPDRFSGHQFPNYSSELNVNALLLGDSALYLCASSFIGGGTDTQYFGPGTRLTVL.

V gene TRBV28 combines with J gene TRBJ1-2; 9 positions match TRBD1. Germline V gene sequence: CDR1 MDHEN, CDR2 SYDVKM. Trimming cost V 5 bases and J 7 bases; bases outside gene matches: 11. The CDR3 length is 15 residues. CDR3: CASSTPGDREVGYTF. The CDR3 DNA is TGTGCCAGCAGTACCCCCGGGGACAGGGAGGTTGGCTACACCTTC.

This clone was found a few times. This chain connects TRBV6-5 to TRBJ1-1, with a weak D call TRBD1 (5 bases). The length of the CDR3 is 12 residues. Germline-derived CDR1 and CDR2 are MNHEY and SVGAGI. V shed 0 bases and J shed 10 bases, with 9 bases lying between them. CDR3 DNA: TGTGCCAGCAGTTACTCGAAAGGGGTAGCTTTCTTT. Encoded protein: CASSYSKGVAFF.

This chain joins TRBV4-2 and TRBJ1-3, with a weak D call TRBD1 (5 bases). V lost 1 base, J lost 2 bases, and 12 bases lay in between. The length of the CDR3 is 16 residues. From germline, CDR1 is LGHNA and CDR2 YNFKEQ. The CDR3 loop is CASSQALGHPGNTIYF. As DNA, the CDR3 is TGTGCCAGCAGCCAAGCGCTCGGACATCCTGGAAACACCATATATTTT.

V and J are TRBV4-1 and TRBJ1-2; 12 bases align to TRBD1. The J segment lost 4 bases and the V segment lost 2 bases, leaving 11 bases of the junction unmatched. CDR3 length: 18 residues. Germline loops: CDR1 MGHRA, CDR2 YSYEKL. The CDR3 coding sequence is TGCGCCAGCAGCCAAAGAACCGGGACAGGGGGCTTTTCCTATGGCTACACCTTC. Translated: CASSQRTGTGGFSYGYTF.

This chain connects TRBV7-9 to TRBJ1-4, with D possibly matching TRBD1 (6 bases). The CDR3 is made up of 16 amino acids. CDR1 is SEHNR and CDR2 is FQNEAQ in the germline V gene (reference sequence). Trimming shortened V by 2 bases and J by 8 bases, and 18 bases separated the two germline ends. In DNA, the CDR3 is TGTGCCAGCAGCTTAAGGTTAGGCCAGGGACACGAAAAACTGTTTTTT. Protein sequence: CASSLRLGQGHEKLFF.

The chain couples TRBV19 to TRBJ1-5, with 9 bases matching TRBD1. Germline CDR1 reads LNHDA; CDR2 reads SQIVND (reference sequence). The CDR3 length is 15 residues. V lost 3 bases to trimming and J lost 7 bases; unmatched junction nucleotides: 7. CDR3 amino acids: CASSIGDRVTQPQHF. CDR3 coding DNA: TGTGCCAGTAGTATTGGGGACAGGGTTACCCAGCCCCAGCATTTT.

This clone was seen once. For the CDR3, the DNA is TGTGCCAGTAGTAGAGGGATCGATATCAATCAGCCCCAGCATTTT. It translates to CASSRGIDINQPQHF. J is TRBJ1-5 and V is TRBV19; D ambiguous. CDR3 length equals 15 residues. The V gene lost 4 bases and the J gene lost 3 bases, with 13 bases spanning the gap. Germline lookup yields CDR1 LNHDA and CDR2 SQIVND (reference sequence).

This clone has only a few counts. V usage is TRBV10-1 and J usage is TRBJ1-5; 9 bases map to TRBD1. The CDR3 runs 21 residues. J gave up 7 bases and V 1 base, and 23 bases lay outside the gene matches. Germline V gene sequence: CDR1 WNHNN, CDR2 SYGVQD (reference sequence). The CDR3 bases are TGCGCCAGCAGTGAGTTGTGTTACCAACAGAAAAACAGGGGGCAGGGGCAGCCCCAGCATTTT. It is translated as CASSELCYQQKNRGQGQPQHF.

The V gene is TRBV5-6, the J gene TRBJ1-5, with D possibly TRBD1 on 5 matching bases. V was cut by 0 bases and J by 3 bases, with 7 bases left in between. The CDR3 has 14 amino acids. The germline gives CDR1 SGHDT, CDR2 YYEEEE. CDR3 DNA: TGTGCCAGCAGCTTGGGACAGCCCAATCAGCCCCAGCATTTT. It encodes CASSLGQPNQPQHF.

The V gene is TRBV3-1 (or the pseudogene TRBV3-2), the J gene TRBJ2-1, with TRBD2 matching over 7 bases. This CDR3 has 14 residues. Trimming at V came to 1 base and at J to 8 bases, leaving 5 bases not matched to a gene. Germline CDR1 reads LGHDT; CDR2 reads YNNKEL (reference sequence). CDR3 sequence reads: CASSQAGGLHEQFF. The CDR3, as DNA: TGTGCCAGCAGCCAAGCGGGGGGTCTACATGAGCAGTTCTTC.

The chain carries TRBV18 and TRBJ2-5, with no clear D. CDR1 is KGHSH and CDR2 is LQKENI in the germline V gene. With 2 bases removed from V and 6 bases from J, the gap between germline ends came to 10 bases. The CDR3 loop spans 13 amino acids. CDR3 protein: CASSPKAVQTQYF. Here the CDR3 DNA reads TGTGCCAGCTCACCAAAGGCGGTCCAGACCCAGTACTTC.

The V and J genes are TRBV7-2 and TRBJ2-6, with TRBD2 matching 8 bases. Germline loops: CDR1 SGHTA, CDR2 FQGNSA. CDR3 length: 18 residues. V dropped 1 base and J dropped 2; count of bases not matched to a gene: 7. The CDR3 coding sequence is TGTGCCAGCAGCTTAGGCAGCGGGGGTACTACTGGGGCCAACGTCCTGACTTTC. It specifies CASSLGSGGTTGANVLTF.